The following is a T cell receptor (beta chain) sequence with its context. What it binds is unknown. Mouse gene names and germline throughout. The DNA ends 4 residues before the CDR3 does, and the rest of the CDR3 is filled in from the germline J gene. After pooling, cutaneous lymph node cells were sorted with CD4, CD8alpha, NKG2D, NKG2ACE and other markers. This specimen comes from a study of CD8+ T cells in alopecia areata. Following extraction, RNA underwent reverse transcription to cDNA, which served as the sequencing template. Clones were read by immunoSEQ multiplex PCR, and TCRdb kept only the in-frame ones, dropping some. The sample is made up of around 300,000 clones, none counted only once. The CDR3 spans 17 residues. Germline V gives CDR1 NSQYPW, CDR2 LRSPGD (reference sequence). General study findings and limits: Across lesional scalp, and particularly alopecia totalis/universalis, clonality surpassed that of normal scalp.

The sample taken for sequencing was CD4+ T cells sorted from a lymph node. The sequence was obtained from a C3H/HeJ mouse with alopecia areata. This strain has MHC haplotype H2-k. This sequence joins TRBV1 and TRBJ2-5, with 14 bases identical to TRBD2. Partial CDR3 DNA: TGCACCTGCAGTGCAGCCGGGACTGGGGGGGCGGGAGAC. As protein: CTCSAAGTGGAGD. The whole CDR3 is CTCSAAGTGGAGDTQYF.